This TCR beta chain was captured in a study of blood T cell repertoires in COVID-19. The CDR3 has 18 amino acids. Trimming removed 5 bases from V and 6 bases from J; junction bases left unmatched: 17. Germline CDR1 and CDR2: SGHTA and FQGTGA. Profiled with immunoSEQ multiplex PCR; TCRdb holds only in-frame clones, not every one. The table has approximately 53,000 clones, 90% to 95% seen once; the top ten hold around 9.7%. The chain combines TRBV7-3 with TRBJ1-4; 8 bases align to TRBD1. The receptor was isolated from a woman aged 80 or over with acute or convalescent COVID-19. Sequencing was done on a sample of peripheral blood. CDR3 nucleotide sequence: TGTGCCAGCAGCCGACACACACGAACAGGGGGAACCTATGAAAAACTGTTTTTT. Translation: CASSRHTRTGGTYEKLFF.